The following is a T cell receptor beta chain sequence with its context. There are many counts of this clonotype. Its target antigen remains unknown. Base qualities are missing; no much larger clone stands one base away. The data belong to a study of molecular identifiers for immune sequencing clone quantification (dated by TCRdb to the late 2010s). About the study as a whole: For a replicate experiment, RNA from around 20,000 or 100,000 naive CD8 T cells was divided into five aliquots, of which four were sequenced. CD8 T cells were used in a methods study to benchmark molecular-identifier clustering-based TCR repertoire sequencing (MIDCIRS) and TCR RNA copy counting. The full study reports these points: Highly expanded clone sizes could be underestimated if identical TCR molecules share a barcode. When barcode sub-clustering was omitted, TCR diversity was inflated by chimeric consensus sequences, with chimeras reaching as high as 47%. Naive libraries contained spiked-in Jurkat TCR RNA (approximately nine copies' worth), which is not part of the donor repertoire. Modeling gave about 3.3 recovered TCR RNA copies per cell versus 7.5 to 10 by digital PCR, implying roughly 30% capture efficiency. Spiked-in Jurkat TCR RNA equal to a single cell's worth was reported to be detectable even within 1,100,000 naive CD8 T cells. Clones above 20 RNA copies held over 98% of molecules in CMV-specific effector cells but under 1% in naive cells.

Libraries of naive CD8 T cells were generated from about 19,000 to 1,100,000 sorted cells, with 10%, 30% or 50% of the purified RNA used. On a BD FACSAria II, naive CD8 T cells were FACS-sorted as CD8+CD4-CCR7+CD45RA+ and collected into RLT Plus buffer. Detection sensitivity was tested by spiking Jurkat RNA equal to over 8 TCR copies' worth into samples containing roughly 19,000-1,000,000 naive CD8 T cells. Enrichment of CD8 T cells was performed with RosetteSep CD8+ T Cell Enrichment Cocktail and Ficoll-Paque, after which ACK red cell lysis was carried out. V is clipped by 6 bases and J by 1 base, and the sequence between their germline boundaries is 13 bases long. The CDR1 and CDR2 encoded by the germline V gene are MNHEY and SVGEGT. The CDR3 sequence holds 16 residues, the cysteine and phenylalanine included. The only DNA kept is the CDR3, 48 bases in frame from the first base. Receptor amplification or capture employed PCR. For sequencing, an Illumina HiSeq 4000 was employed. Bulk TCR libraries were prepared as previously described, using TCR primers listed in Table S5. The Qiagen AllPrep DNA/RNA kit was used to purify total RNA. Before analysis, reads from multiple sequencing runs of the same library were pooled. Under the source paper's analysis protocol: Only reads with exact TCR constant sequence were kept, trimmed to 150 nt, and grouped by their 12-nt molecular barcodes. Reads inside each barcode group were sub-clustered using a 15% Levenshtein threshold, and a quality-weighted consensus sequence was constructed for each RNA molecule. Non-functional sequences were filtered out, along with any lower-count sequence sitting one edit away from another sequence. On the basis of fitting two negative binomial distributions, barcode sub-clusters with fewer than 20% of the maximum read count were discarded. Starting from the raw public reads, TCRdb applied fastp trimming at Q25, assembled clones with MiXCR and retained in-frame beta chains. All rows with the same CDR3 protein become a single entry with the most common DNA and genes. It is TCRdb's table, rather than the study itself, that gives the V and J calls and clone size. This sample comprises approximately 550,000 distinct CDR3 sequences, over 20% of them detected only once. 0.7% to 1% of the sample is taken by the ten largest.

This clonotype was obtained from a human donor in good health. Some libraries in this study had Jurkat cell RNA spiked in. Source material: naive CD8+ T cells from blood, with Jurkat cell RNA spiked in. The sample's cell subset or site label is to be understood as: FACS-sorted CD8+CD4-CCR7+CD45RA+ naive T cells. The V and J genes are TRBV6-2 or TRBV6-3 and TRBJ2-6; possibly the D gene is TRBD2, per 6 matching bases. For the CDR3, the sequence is CASSRRLVSGANVLTF. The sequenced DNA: TGTGCCAGCAGCCGCAGACTAGTGTCTGGGGCCAACGTCCTGACTTTC.